The 11 T cell receptor beta chains below were found in one sample sequenced in a study of OX40 agonist ivuxolimab in advanced cancers. Clones were read by immunoSEQ multiplex PCR, and TCRdb kept only the in-frame ones, dropping some. This sample carries 30,000 to 45,000 clones, 65% to 90% of them seen once, and the ten largest clones take about 2%. The material sequenced was CD4+ or CD8+ T cells sorted from blood, taken in a trial of the OX40 agonist ivuxolimab. The receptors derive from an adult with an advanced solid tumor such as melanoma, head and neck, liver or kidney cancer.

This clone showed up just a few times. The J gene is TRBJ2-5, the V gene TRBV18; no reliable D call. Germline CDR1 reads KGHSH; CDR2 reads LQKENI. Between the trimmed V and J ends, which lost 0 bases and 4 bases, there was a span of 6 bases. The CDR3 runs 13 residues. The DNA of the CDR3 is TGTGCCAGCTCACCACCGGGTTCAGAGACCCAGTACTTC. Translated, it gives CASSPPGSETQYF.

This sequence joins TRBV30 and TRBJ1-1; no clear D. The germline V gene has CDR1 GTSNPN and CDR2 SVGIG (reference sequence). V lost 5 bases, J lost 0 bases, and 10 bases lay in between. The CDR3 extends over 13 amino acids. The CDR3 DNA sequence: TGTGCCTGGGACAAAACCATGAACACTGAAGCTTTCTTT. Amino acid sequence: CAWDKTMNTEAFF.

Concerning this clone: Germline and junction disagree at one end, which may indicate a read error. In nucleotides, the CDR3 is TGTGCTAGCAGCTTGACGGGAAGCACCGGGGAGCTGTTTTTT. This gives the protein CASSLTGSTGELFF. This rearrangement joins TRBV7-7 to TRBJ2-2; TRBD2 is a possible D gene (5 bases). The V gene's germline CDR1 is SSHAT and CDR2 FNYEAQ (reference sequence). The CDR3 has 14 residues.

The chain has TRBV18 and TRBJ2-7; D is perhaps TRBD2 (5 bases). The CDR3 length is 15 residues. Germline CDR1 is KGHSH and CDR2 is LQKENI. The V and J ends lost 3 bases and 3 bases respectively, with 15 bases between them. In DNA form, the CDR3 reads TGTGCCAGCTCACCGTCGGGGAAGTGGAACTACGAGCAGTACTTC. It encodes CASSPSGKWNYEQYF. Using reference TRBV18 and TRBJ2-7 for the parts outside the CDR3, the full variable domain is NAGVMQNPRHLVRRRGQEARLRCSPMKGHSHVYWYRQLPEEGLKFMVYLQKENIIDESGMPKERFSAEFPKEGPSILRIQQVVRGDSAAYFCASSPSGKWNYEQYFGPGTRLTVT.

For the CDR3, the DNA is TGTGCCAGCAGCCAAGGACAGGGGAACACTGAAGCTTTCTTT. The encoded protein is CASSQGQGNTEAFF. V gene TRBV6-5 combines with J gene TRBJ1-1, with 8 bases that match TRBD1. The CDR3 is 14 amino acids. Per the germline V gene, CDR1 is MNHEY and CDR2 is SVGAGI. V lost 6 bases, J lost 1 base, and 4 bases stayed unmatched.

The chain carries TRBV30 and TRBJ1-3, with a weak D call TRBD1 (6 bases). The CDR3 consists of 15 residues. Trimming cost V 5 bases and J 1 base, with 15 bases left between them. Germline assignment: CDR1 GTSNPN and CDR2 SVGIG (reference sequence). CDR3 DNA: TGTGCCTGGTCCAGGGGTTTAGGGTCTGGAAACACCATATATTTT. Its protein is CAWSRGLGSGNTIYF.

The chain recombines TRBV9 with TRBJ2-3; TRBD1 matches at 7 bases. From germline, CDR1 is SGDLS and CDR2 YYNGEE. Trimming cost V 3 bases and J 1 base; bases outside gene matches: 8. This CDR3 is built from 16 residues. In DNA form, the CDR3 reads TGTGCCAGCAGCGGTCCCGGGACAGCCGGCACAGATACGCAGTATTTT. Protein: CASSGPGTAGTDTQYF. The variable domain in full, completed from reference TRBV9 and TRBJ2-3, reads DSGVTQTPKHLITATGQRVTLRCSPRSGDLSVYWYQQSLDQGLQFLIQYYNGEERAKGNILERFSAQQFPDLHSELNLSSLELGDSALYFCASSGPGTAGTDTQYFGPGTRLTVL.

The chain employs TRBV7-2 and TRBJ2-5; D unresolved. Germline V gene sequence: CDR1 SGHTA, CDR2 FQGNSA. V was trimmed by 5 bases and J by 3 bases, leaving 10 bases between them. The CDR3 covers 13 residues. This CDR3 is CASSRDPKETQYF. CDR3 nucleotides: TGTGCCAGCAGCCGAGACCCCAAAGAGACCCAGTACTTC.

The chain couples TRBV4-3 to TRBJ2-7; D is perhaps TRBD1 or TRBD2 (7 bases each). CDR1 and CDR2 from the germline V gene are LGHNA and YSLEER. The CDR3 is 19 amino acids. The V and J ends lost 0 bases and 1 base respectively, with 22 bases between them. CDR3: CASSQDTPGGGAGSYEQYF. CDR3 bases: TGCGCCAGCAGCCAAGATACCCCAGGGGGAGGGGCCGGGTCCTACGAGCAGTACTTC.

This clone was seen only once. The rearrangement joins TRBV2 to TRBJ2-7; the match to TRBD1 covers 9 bases. V shed 7 bases, J shed 5 bases, and the junction held 9 bases outside the gene matches. Germline CDR1 SNHLY, CDR2 FYNNEI. CDR3 length: 14 residues. The DNA of the CDR3 is TGTGCCAGCACTCACAGGGGGCGCCGGGACGAGCAGTACTTC. It yields the protein CASTHRGRRDEQYF.

The chain links TRBV13 to TRBJ2-3; 10 positions match TRBD1. The CDR3 extends over 15 amino acids. The V gene's germline CDR1 is PRHDT and CDR2 FYEKMQ (reference sequence). After removal of 4 bases from V and 4 bases from J, the junction contained 5 bases not matched to a gene. DNA of the CDR3: TGTGCCAGCAGCTACCGGACAGGGGGGGCAGATACGCAGTATTTT. Amino acids: CASSYRTGGADTQYF.